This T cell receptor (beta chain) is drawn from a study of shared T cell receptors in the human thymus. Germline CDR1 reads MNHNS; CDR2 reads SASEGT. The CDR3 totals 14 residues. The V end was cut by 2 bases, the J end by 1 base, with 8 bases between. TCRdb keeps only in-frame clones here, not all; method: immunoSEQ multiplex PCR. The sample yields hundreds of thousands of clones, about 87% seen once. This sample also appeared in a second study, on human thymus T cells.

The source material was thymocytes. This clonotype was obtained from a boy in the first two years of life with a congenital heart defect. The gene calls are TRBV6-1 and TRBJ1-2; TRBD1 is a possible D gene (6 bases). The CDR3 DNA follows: TGTGCCAGCAGTGAACGGACAGATAACTATGGCTACACCTTC. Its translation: CASSERTDNYGYTF.